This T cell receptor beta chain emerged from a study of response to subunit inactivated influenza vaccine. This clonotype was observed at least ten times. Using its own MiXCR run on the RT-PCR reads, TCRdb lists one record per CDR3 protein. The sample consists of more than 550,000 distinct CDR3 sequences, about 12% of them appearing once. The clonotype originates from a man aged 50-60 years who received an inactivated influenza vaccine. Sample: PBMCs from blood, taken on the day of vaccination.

The CDR3 DNA reads as TGTGCCAGCAGCTTAGCGCTCCTAGCGACTAGCACCGGGGAGCTGTTTTTT. Its translation is CASSLALLATSTGELFF. V usage is TRBV7-2 and J usage is TRBJ2-2, with D tentatively TRBD2 (6 bases). The V end lost 0 bases, the J end lost 4 bases, and 15 bases lay between the germline ends. The CDR3 runs 17 residues. The germline V gene has CDR1 SGHTA and CDR2 FQGNSA.